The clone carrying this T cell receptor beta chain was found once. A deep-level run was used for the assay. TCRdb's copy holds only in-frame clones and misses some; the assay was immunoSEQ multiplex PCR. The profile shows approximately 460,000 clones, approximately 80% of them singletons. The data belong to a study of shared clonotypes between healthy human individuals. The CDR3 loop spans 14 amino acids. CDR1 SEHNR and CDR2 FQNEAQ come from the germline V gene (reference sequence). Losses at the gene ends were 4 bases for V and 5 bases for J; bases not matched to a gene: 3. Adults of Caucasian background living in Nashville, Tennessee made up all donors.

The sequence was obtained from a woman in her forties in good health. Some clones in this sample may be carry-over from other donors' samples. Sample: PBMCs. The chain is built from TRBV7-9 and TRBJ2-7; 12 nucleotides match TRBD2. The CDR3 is CASSCGLAGNEQYF. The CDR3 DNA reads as TGTGCCAGCAGCTGCGGACTAGCGGGAAACGAGCAGTACTTC.